These 6 T cell receptor beta chains were sequenced from one sample in a study of T cell responses to AZD1222 COVID-19 vaccine. Libraries were prepared by immunoSEQ multiplex PCR; TCRdb keeps only in-frame clonotypes and omits some of them. The sample contains 130,000 or so clones, about 86% of which appear only once. The sequenced sample was peripheral blood, obtained on day 0 of AZD1222 vaccination. These receptors originate from an adult in good health.

The chain carries TRBV10-2 and TRBJ1-4, with D maybe TRBD1 (5 bases). The CDR3 has 16 residues. V lost 4 bases and J lost 5, with 17 bases in between. The germline V gene has CDR1 WSHSY and CDR2 SAAADI. CDR3 nucleotide sequence: TGCGCCAGCAGTGCTTATATTGGTGCAGGGAATGAAAAACTGTTTTTT. Residues: CASSAYIGAGNEKLFF.

The rearrangement uses TRBV4-1 and TRBJ2-3; 8 nucleotides agree with TRBD2. Germline CDR1 MGHRA, CDR2 YSYEKL. After removal of 4 bases from V and 3 bases from J, the junction contained 6 bases not matched to a gene. This CDR3 comprises 15 residues. CDR3 residues: CASSPLSGSTDTQYF. The CDR3, as DNA: TGCGCCAGCAGCCCCTTAAGCGGGAGTACAGATACGCAGTATTTT.

The chain uses TRBV30 and TRBJ1-5, with D tentatively TRBD1 (6 bases). The germline gives CDR1 GTSNPN, CDR2 SVGIG (reference sequence). CDR3 size: 13 residues. The V end was cut by 2 bases, the J end by 7 bases, with 12 bases between. The CDR3 here is CAWSPGQQQPQHF. The CDR3, as DNA: TGTGCCTGGAGTCCCGGACAGCAGCAGCCCCAGCATTTT.

This chain uses TRBV12-3 or TRBV12-4 with TRBJ1-6; a possible D gene is TRBD1 (5 bases). The CDR3 covers 13 residues. Trimming took off 1 base at V and 8 bases at J, with 6 bases between the two ends. In DNA, the CDR3 is TGTGCCAGCAGTTTAGGGGGGGATTCACCCCTCCACTTT. Amino acid sequence: CASSLGGDSPLHF.

The genes are TRBV2 and TRBJ1-5; tentatively, D is TRBD1 (5 bases). V lost 5 bases and J 1 base, leaving 9 bases between the germline ends. The CDR3 sequence is 14 residues long. From germline, CDR1 is SNHLY and CDR2 FYNNEI. CDR3 sequence: CASSQTESNQPQHF. The CDR3 coding sequence is TGTGCCAGCAGTCAGACAGAGAGCAATCAGCCCCAGCATTTT.

J is TRBJ2-5 and V is TRBV18; TRBD2 agrees at 7 bases. The CDR3 has 14 residues. Trimming took 6 bases from V and 5 from J; bases not matched to a gene: 9. CDR1 is KGHSH, CDR2 LQKENI, per germline. The CDR3 DNA reads TGTGCCAGCTCGCAAGCTAGCGGCTCGGAGACCCAGTACTTC. It yields the protein CASSQASGSETQYF. The complete variable domain, with remaining parts taken from reference TRBV18 and TRBJ2-5, reads NAGVMQNPRHLVRRRGQEARLRCSPMKGHSHVYWYRQLPEEGLKFMVYLQKENIIDESGMPKERFSAEFPKEGPSILRIQQVVRGDSAAYFCASSQASGSETQYFGPGTRLLVL.